This entry concerns a single TCR beta chain. These data are taken from a study of OX40 agonist ivuxolimab in advanced cancers. TCRdb's table, derived via immunoSEQ multiplex PCR, lists solely in-frame clones and lacks some. Among approximately 74,000 clones listed, 80% to 95% were seen once. CDR1 WSHSY and CDR2 SAAADI come from the germline V gene. Unmatched junction bases numbered 13, after V lost 2 bases and J lost 4 bases. The CDR3 has 17 residues. This sequence joins TRBV10-2 and TRBJ1-1, with 7 positions matching TRBD1. This clonotype was obtained from an adult with an advanced solid tumor such as melanoma, head and neck, liver or kidney cancer. Specimen: CD4+ or CD8+ T cells sorted from blood, collected in a trial of the OX40 agonist ivuxolimab. CDR3 sequence (DNA): TGCGCCAGCAGTGAGATTCGTGGGGGACAGAAATTCACTGAAGCTTTCTTT. Translated, it gives CASSEIRGGQKFTEAFF.